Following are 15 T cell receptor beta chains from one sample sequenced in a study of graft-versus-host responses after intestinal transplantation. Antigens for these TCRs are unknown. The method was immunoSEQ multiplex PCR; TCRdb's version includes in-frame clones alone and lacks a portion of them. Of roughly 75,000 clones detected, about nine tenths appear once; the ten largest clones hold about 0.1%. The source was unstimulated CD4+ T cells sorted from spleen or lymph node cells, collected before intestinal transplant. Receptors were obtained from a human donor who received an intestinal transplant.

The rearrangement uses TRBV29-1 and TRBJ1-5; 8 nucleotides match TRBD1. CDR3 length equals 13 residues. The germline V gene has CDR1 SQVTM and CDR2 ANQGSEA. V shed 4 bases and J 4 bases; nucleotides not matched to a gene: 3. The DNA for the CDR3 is TGCAGCGTTGCCAGGGGGCCTAATCAGCCCCAGCATTTT. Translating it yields CSVARGPNQPQHF. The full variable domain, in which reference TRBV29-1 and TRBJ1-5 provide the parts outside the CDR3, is SAVISQKPSRDICQRGTSLTIQCQVDSQVTMMFWYRQQPGQSLTLIATANQGSEATYESGFVIDKFPISRPNLTFSTLTVSNMSPEDSSIYLCSVARGPNQPQHFGDGTRLSIL.

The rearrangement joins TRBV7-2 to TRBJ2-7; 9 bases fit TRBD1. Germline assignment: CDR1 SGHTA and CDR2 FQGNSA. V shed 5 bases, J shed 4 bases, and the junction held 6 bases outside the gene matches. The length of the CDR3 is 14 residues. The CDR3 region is CASSQQGASYEQYF. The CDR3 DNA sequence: TGTGCCAGCAGCCAACAGGGGGCCTCATACGAGCAGTACTTC.

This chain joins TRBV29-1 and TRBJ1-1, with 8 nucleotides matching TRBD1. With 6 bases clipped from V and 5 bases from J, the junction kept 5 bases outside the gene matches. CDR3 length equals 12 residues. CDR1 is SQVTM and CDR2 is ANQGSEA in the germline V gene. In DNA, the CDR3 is TGCAGCGTGGCCCAGGGGGCGACTGAAGCTTTCTTT. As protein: CSVAQGATEAFF.

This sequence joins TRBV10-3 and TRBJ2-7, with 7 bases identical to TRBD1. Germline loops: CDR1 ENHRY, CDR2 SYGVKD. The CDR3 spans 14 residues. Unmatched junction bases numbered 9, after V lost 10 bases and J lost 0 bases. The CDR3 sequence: CASSGTASSYEQYF. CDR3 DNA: TGTGCCAGCTCCGGGACAGCGAGCTCCTACGAGCAGTACTTC.

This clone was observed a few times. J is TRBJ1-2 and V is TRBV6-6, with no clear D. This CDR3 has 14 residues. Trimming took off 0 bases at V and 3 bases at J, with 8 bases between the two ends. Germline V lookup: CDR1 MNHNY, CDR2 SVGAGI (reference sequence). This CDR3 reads CASSYSSEYYGYTF. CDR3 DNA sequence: TGTGCCAGCAGTTACTCGTCGGAGTACTATGGCTACACCTTC.

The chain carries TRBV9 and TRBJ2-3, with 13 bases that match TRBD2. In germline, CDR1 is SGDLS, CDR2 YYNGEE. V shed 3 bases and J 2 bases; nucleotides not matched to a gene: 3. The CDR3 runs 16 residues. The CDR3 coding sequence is TGTGCCAGCAGCGGGGGACTAGCGGGGCCCACAGATACGCAGTATTTT. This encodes CASSGGLAGPTDTQYF.

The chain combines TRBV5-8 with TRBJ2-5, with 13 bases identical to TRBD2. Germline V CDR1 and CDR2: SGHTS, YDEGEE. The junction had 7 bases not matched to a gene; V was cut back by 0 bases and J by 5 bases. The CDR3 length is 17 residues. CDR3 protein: CASSLGRLAGGRETQYF. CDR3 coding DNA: TGTGCCAGCAGCTTGGGAAGACTAGCGGGGGGCCGGGAGACCCAGTACTTC.

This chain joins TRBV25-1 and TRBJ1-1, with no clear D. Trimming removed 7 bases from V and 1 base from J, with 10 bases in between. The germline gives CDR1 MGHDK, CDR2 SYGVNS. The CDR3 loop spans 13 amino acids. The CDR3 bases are TGTGCCAGCACCGCAGGTACGAACACTGAAGCTTTCTTT. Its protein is CASTAGTNTEAFF.

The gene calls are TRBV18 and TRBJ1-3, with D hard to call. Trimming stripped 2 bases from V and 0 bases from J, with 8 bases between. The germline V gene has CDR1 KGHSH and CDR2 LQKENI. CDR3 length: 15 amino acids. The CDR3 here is CASSPTSGSGNTIYF. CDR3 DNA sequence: TGTGCCAGCTCACCAACGAGCGGCTCTGGAAACACCATATATTTT.

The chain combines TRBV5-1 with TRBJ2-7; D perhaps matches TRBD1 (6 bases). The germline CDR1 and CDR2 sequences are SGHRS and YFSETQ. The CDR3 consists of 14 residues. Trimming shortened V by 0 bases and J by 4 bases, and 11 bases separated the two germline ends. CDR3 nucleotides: TGCGCCAGCAGCTTGGCGACAGGCGCATACGAGCAGTACTTC. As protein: CASSLATGAYEQYF. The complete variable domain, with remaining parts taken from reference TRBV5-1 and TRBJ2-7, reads KAGVTQTPRYLIKTRGQQVTLSCSPISGHRSVSWYQQTPGQGLQFLFEYFSETQRNKGNFPGRFSGRQFSNSRSEMNVSTLELGDSALYLCASSLATGAYEQYFGPGTRLTVT.

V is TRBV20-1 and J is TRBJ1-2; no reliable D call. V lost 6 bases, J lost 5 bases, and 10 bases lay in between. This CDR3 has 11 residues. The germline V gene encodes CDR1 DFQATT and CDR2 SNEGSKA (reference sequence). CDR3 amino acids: CSAPPGYGYTF. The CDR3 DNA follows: TGCAGTGCGCCCCCCGGGTATGGCTACACCTTC.

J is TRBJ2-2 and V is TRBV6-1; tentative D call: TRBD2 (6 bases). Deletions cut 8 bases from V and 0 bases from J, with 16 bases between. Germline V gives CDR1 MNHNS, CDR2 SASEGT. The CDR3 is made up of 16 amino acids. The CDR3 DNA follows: TGTGCCAGCCGTGGGTGGGGGGACGCGAACACCGGGGAGCTGTTTTTT. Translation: CASRGWGDANTGELFF.

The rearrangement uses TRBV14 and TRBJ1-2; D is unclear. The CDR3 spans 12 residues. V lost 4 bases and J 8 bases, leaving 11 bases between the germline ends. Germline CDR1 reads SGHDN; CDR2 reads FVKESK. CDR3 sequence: CASSLRGSGYTF. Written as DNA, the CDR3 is TGTGCCAGCAGCCTGAGAGGGAGCGGCTACACCTTC.

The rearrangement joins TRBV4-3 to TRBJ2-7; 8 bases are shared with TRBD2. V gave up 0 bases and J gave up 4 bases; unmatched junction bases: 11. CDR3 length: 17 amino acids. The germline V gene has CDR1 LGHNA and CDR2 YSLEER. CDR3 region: CASSQDRQPRGGYEQYF. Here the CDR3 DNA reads TGCGCCAGCAGCCAAGATCGACAACCCCGGGGGGGGTACGAGCAGTACTTC.

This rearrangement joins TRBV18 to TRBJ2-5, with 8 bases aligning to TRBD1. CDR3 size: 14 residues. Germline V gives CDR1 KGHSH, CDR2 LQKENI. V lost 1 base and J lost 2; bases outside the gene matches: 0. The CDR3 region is CASSPRQGQETQYF. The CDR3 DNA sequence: TGTGCCAGCTCACCACGACAGGGGCAAGAGACCCAGTACTTC.